This TCR beta chain was identified in a study of beta chain features in type 1 diabetes. Study background: All of the samples together had some 99 million sorted cells examined. Study-wide findings and caveats: Possible PCR preference for shorter templates applied equally to patients and controls. Possibly, sequencing cDNA over-represented cells that had high TCR expression levels. Naive, central memory and Treg TCRB repertoires seemed to resemble each other more closely in patients than they did in healthy donors.

The CDR3 covers 15 residues. Per germline, CDR1 MDHEN and CDR2 SYDVKM. Unmatched junction bases numbered 9, after V lost 4 bases and J lost 3 bases. The whole isolated RNA underwent reverse transcription, so sequencing captured expressed TCRB transcripts. Some clones are missing from TCRdb's copy, which holds only in-frame ones; the method was immunoSEQ multiplex PCR. The data contain 130,000 to 150,000 clones, under 11% of them singletons. Note on this clone: Antigen specificity is unknown.

The sequenced material came from naive CD4+ T cells from blood. The gene calls are TRBV28 and TRBJ2-7, with 7 bases that match TRBD1. This clonotype was obtained from a young man in good health. This chain's CDR3 is CASSSSGTEYYEQYF. The CDR3 region has the DNA TGTGCCAGCAGTTCTTCAGGGACAGAGTACTACGAGCAGTACTTC. Variable domain in full (rest from reference TRBV28 and TRBJ2-7): DVKVTQSSRYLVKRTGEKVFLECVQDMDHENMFWYRQDPGLGLRLIYFSYDVKMKEKGDIPEGYSVSREKKERFSLILESASTNQTSMYLCASSSSGTEYYEQYFGPGTRLTVT.